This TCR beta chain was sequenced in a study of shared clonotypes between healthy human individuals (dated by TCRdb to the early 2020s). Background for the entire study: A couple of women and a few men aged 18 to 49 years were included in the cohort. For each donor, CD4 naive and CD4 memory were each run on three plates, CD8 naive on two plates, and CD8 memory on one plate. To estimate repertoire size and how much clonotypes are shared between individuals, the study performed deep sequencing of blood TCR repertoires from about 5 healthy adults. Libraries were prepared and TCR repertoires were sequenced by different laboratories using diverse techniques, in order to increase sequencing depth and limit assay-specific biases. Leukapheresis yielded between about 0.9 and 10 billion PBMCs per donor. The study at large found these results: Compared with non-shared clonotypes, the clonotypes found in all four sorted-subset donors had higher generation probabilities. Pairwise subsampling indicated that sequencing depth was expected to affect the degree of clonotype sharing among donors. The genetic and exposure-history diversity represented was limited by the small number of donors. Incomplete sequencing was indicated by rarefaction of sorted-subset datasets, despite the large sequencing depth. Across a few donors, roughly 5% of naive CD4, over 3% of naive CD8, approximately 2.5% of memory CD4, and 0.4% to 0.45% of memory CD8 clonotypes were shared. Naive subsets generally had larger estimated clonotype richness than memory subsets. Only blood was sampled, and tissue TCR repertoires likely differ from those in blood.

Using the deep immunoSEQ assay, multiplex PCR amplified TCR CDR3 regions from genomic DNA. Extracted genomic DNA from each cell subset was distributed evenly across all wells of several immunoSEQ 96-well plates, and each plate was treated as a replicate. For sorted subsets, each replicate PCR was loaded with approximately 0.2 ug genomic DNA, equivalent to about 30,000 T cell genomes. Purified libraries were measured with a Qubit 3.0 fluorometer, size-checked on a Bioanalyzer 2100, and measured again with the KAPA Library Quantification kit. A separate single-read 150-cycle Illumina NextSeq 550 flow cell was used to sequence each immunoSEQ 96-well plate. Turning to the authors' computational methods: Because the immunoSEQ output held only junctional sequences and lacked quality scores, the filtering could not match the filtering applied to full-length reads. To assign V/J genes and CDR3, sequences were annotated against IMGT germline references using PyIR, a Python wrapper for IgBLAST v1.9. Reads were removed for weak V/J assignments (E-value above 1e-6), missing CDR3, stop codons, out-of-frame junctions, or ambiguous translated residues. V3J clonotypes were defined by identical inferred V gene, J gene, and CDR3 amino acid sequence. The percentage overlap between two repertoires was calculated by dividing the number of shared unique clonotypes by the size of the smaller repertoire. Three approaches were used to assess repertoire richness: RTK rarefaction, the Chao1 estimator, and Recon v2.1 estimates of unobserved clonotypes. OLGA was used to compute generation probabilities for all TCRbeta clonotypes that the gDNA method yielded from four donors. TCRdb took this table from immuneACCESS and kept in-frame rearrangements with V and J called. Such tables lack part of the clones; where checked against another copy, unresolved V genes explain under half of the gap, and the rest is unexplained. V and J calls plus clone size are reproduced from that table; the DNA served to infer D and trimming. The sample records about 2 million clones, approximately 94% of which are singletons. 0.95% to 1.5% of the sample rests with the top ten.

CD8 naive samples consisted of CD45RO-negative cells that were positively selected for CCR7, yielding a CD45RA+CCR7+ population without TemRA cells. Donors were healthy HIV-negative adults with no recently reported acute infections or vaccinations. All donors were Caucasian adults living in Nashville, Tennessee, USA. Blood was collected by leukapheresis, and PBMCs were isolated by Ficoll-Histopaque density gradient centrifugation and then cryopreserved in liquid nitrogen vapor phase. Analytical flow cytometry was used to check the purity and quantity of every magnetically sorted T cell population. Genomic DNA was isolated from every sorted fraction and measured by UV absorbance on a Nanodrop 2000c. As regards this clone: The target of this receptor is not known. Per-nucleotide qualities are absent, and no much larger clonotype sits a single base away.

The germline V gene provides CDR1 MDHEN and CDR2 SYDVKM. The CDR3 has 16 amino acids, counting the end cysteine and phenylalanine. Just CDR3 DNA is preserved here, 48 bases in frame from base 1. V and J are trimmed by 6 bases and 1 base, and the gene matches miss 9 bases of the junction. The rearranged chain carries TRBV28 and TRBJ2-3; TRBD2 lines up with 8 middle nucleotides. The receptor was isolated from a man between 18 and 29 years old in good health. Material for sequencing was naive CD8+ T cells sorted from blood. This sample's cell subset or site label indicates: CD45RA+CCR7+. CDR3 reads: CASSRRSGGGTDTQYF. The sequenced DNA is TGTGCCAGCAGCCGACGGAGCGGGGGTGGCACAGATACGCAGTATTTT. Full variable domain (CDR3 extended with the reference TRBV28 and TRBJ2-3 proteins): DVKVTQSSRYLVKRTGEKVFLECVQDMDHENMFWYRQDPGLGLRLIYFSYDVKMKEKGDIPEGYSVSREKKERFSLILESASTNQTSMYLCASSRRSGGGTDTQYFGPGTRLTVL.